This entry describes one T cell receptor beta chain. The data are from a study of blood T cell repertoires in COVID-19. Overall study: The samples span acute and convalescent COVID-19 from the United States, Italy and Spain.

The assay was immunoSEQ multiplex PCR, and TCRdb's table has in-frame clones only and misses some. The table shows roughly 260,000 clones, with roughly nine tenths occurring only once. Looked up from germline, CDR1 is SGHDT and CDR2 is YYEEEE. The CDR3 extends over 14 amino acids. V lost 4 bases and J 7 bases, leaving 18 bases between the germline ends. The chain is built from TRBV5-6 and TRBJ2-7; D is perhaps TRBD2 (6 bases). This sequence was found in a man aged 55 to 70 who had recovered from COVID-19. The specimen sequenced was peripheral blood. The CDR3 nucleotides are TGTGCCAGCAGCACTGACAGTCGGGAGAGAGAGCAGTACTTC. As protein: CASSTDSREREQYF. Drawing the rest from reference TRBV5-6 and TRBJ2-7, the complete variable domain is DAGVTQSPTHLIKTRGQQVTLRCSPKSGHDTVSWYQQALGQGPQFIFQYYEEEERQRGNFPDRFSGHQFPNYSSELNVNALLLGDSALYLCASSTDSREREQYFGPGTRLTVT.